A single sample gave rise to the 9 T cell receptor beta chains below, sequenced in a study of human T cells and chemical hapten exposure. Time point meaning: patch test 2, 6 weeks after DPC sensitization. The treatment: therapeutic diphenylcyclopropenone sensitization with weekly scalp DPC. TCRdb redid the calling of the RACE reads with MiXCR, one entry per CDR3 protein. The sample lists about 94,000 distinct CDR3 sequences, about 9.3% seen once, with about 2% in the top ten. The input for sequencing was whole blood, taken in connection with sensitization to the hapten diphenylcyclopropenone (DPC). These receptor sequences come from a woman between 35 and 50 years old with alopecia areata. Some clones in this sample may be carry-over from other donors' samples.

This chain connects TRBV7-2 to TRBJ2-7, with D maybe TRBD2 (5 bases). Deletions cut 7 bases from V and 0 bases from J, with 7 bases between. The CDR3 is 12 amino acids. The germline V gene has CDR1 SGHTA and CDR2 FQGNSA. The DNA of the CDR3 is TGTGCCAGCACCGGGGTCTCCTACGAGCAGTACTTC. Residues: CASTGVSYEQYF.

V is TRBV20-1 and J is TRBJ2-7; D call uncertain. V lost 5 bases to trimming and J lost 2 bases, with 16 bases between them. Germline V gene lookup returns CDR1 DFQATT and CDR2 SNEGSKA (reference sequence). This CDR3 has 14 residues. CDR3 sequence reads: CSAQRLLSPYEQYF. The CDR3, as DNA: TGCAGTGCTCAAAGACTCTTATCCCCCTACGAGCAGTACTTC.

This sequence joins TRBV12-3 or TRBV12-4 and TRBJ1-3, with a weak D call TRBD1 (5 bases). V lost 7 bases and J 3 bases, leaving 7 bases between the germline ends. CDR3 size: 12 residues. The CDR3 DNA reads as TGTGCCAGCAAGGGGAATGGAAACACCATATATTTT. Translation: CASKGNGNTIYF.

This clonotype was counted ten times or more. This sequence joins TRBV20-1 and TRBJ2-7; 11 bases align to TRBD2. J was trimmed by 7 bases and V by 2 bases; bases with no gene match: 7. The germline V gene has CDR1 DFQATT and CDR2 SNEGSKA (reference sequence). The CDR3 loop spans 14 amino acids. The CDR3: CSARTSGSAREQYF. The CDR3 DNA is TGCAGTGCTAGAACTAGCGGGAGTGCTAGGGAGCAGTACTTC.

V is TRBV27 and J is TRBJ2-1; D is possibly TRBD2 (6 bases). Trimming took 3 bases from V and 3 from J, leaving 12 bases between them. Germline loops: CDR1 MNHEY, CDR2 SMNVEV (reference sequence). The CDR3 length is 15 residues. The CDR3 protein is CASSFGTSLYNEQFF. The CDR3 region has the DNA TGTGCCAGCAGTTTCGGGACTTCCCTCTACAATGAGCAGTTCTTC.

This clonotype came up a few times. The chain links TRBV20-1 to TRBJ2-1; 8 nucleotides match TRBD2. Germline V gene data show CDR1 as DFQATT and CDR2 as SNEGSKA (reference sequence). This CDR3 has 16 amino acids. Trimming at V came to 1 base and at J to 0 bases, leaving 5 bases not matched to a gene. CDR3 coding DNA: TGCAGTGCTAGAGTATTAGCGGGGCACTCCTACAATGAGCAGTTCTTC. Protein: CSARVLAGHSYNEQFF.

This clonotype was seen at least ten times. The J gene is TRBJ1-5, the V gene TRBV2; no reliable D call. Germline loops: CDR1 SNHLY, CDR2 FYNNEI. V was shortened by 5 bases and J by 0 bases, with 8 bases between the two germline ends. This CDR3 contains 14 residues. CDR3 sequence reads: CASSSDHSNQPQHF. CDR3 nucleotides: TGTGCCAGCAGTTCGGACCATAGCAATCAGCCCCAGCATTTT.

This chain joins TRBV7-9 and TRBJ2-2, with D unresolved. The V end lost 5 bases, the J end lost 3 bases, and 4 bases lay between the germline ends. Germline assignment: CDR1 SEHNR and CDR2 FQNEAQ (reference sequence). The CDR3 sequence is 12 residues long. CDR3 sequence reads: CASSPDTGELFF. For the CDR3, the DNA is TGTGCCAGCAGCCCTGACACCGGGGAGCTGTTTTTT. Full variable domain (outside the CDR3, taken from reference TRBV7-9 and TRBJ2-2): DTGVSQNPRHKITKRGQNVTFRCDPISEHNRLYWYRQTLGQGPEFLTYFQNEAQLEKSRLLSDRFSAERPKGSFSTLEIQRTEQGDSAMYLCASSPDTGELFFGEGSRLTVL.

This clonotype was recorded a few times. The V gene is TRBV4-1, the J gene TRBJ2-7, with unresolved D. V lost 0 bases and J lost 3, with 12 bases in between. The CDR3 extends over 15 amino acids. Germline V CDR1 and CDR2: MGHRA, YSYEKL. CDR3 bases: TGCGCCAGCAGCCAAGATCTCGCCAGTAGCTACGAGCAGTACTTC. It translates to CASSQDLASSYEQYF.